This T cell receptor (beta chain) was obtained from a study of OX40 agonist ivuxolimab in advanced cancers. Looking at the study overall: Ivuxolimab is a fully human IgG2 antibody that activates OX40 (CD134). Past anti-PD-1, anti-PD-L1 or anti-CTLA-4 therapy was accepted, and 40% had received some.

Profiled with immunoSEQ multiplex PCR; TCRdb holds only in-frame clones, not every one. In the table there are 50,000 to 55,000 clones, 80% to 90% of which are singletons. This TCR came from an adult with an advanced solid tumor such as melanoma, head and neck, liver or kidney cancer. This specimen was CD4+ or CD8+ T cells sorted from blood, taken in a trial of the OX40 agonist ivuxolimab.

The CDR3 loop is CASSETGEETQYF. In DNA, the CDR3 is TGTGCCAGCAGTGAGACAGGGGAGGAGACCCAGTACTTC. The V gene is TRBV28, the J gene TRBJ2-5, with TRBD1 matching 8 bases. The germline V gene has CDR1 MDHEN and CDR2 SYDVKM. V lost 5 bases and J lost 5; bases outside the gene matches: 4. The CDR3 extends over 13 amino acids.